This is a list of T cell receptor beta chains from one sample in a study of CD8+ T cells in alopecia areata. Sequencing was performed with immunoSEQ multiplex PCR; in TCRdb, only in-frame clones are kept and a portion is missing. The sample yields roughly 210,000 clones, 43% seen once. The material was CD4+ T cells sorted from blood, obtained at approximately week 36, from a patient treated with tofacitinib. These receptors were obtained from a human donor with alopecia areata. Both conserved end residues are part of each CDR3. D genes are given only for firm matches. Some rows have no size entry. The others give once, few or many, or a class for an expanded clone.

>TRBV4-2|-|-|TRBJ2-5
TGTGCCAGCAGCCAAGAGTACTTC
CASSQEYF
>TRBV5-6|-|few|TRBJ1-2
TGTGCCAGCAGCCGCAGGGCCGGCTACACCTTC
CASSRRAGYTF
>TRBV11-1|-|-|TRBJ2-1
TGTGCCAGCAGCTCCAGAACTGCGAGCTCCTACAATGAGCAGTTCTTC
CASSSRTASSYNEQFF
>TRBV7-3|-|-|TRBJ2-5
TGTGCCAGCAGCTTACTGCCTCAAGAGACCCAGTACTTC
CASSLLPQETQYF
>TRBV5-1|-|-|TRBJ2-3
TGCGCCAGCAGCTTGGATGGCGGGAGCACAGATACGCAGTATTTT
CASSLDGGSTDTQYF
>TRBV6-5|-|-|TRBJ2-3
TGTGCCAGCAGTTATCGGGGAGCGGCCACAGATACGCAGTATTTT
CASSYRGAATDTQYF
>TRBV15|TRBD2|-|TRBJ2-5
TGTGCCACCAGCGAGGGACTAGCGGGGGAGACCCAGTACTTC
CATSEGLAGETQYF
>TRBV2|TRBD1|-|TRBJ2-7
TGTGCCAGCAGTGGACAGGGGGGATTGTACGAGCAGTACTTC
CASSGQGGLYEQYF
>TRBV2|-|-|TRBJ2-4
TGTGCCAGCACCGACTCCAGGATAGCCAAAAACATTCAGTACTTC
CASTDSRIAKNIQYF
>TRBV9|-|few|TRBJ2-5
TGTGCCAGCAGCGTAGGGGTGGGAGTTTGGGGAGAGACCCAGTACTTC
CASSVGVGVWGETQYF
>TRBV29-1|TRBD2|few|TRBJ2-5
TGCAGCGTTGAAAGACCTCTTAGCGGGAGAGCGGAGACCCAGTACTTC
CSVERPLSGRAETQYF
>TRBV4-3|-|few|TRBJ1-1
TGCGCCAGCAGCCAAGAAGTACCAGGGAGCGGCACTGAAGCTTTCTTT
CASSQEVPGSGTEAFF
>TRBV6-6|-|-|TRBJ2-3
TGTGCCAGCATCGCCCGAGACACAGATACGCAGTATTTT
CASIARDTDTQYF
>TRBV29-1|-|-|TRBJ2-5
TGCAGCGTTGAAGATGAGGTGGTGGTGACCCAGTACTTC
CSVEDEVVVTQYF
>TRBV2|TRBD1|few|TRBJ2-1
TGTGCCAGGGGACAGGGGAATAATGAGCAGTTCTTC
CARGQGNNEQFF
>TRBV7-9|TRBD2|few|TRBJ2-1
TGTGCCAGCCTGAGGGGAGGGCCCTACAATGAGCAGTTCTTC
CASLRGGPYNEQFF
>TRBV27|-|-|TRBJ2-7
TGTGCCAGCAGCCAATCGTGGGGGCGTAATCTCGAGCAGTACTTC
CASSQSWGRNLEQYF